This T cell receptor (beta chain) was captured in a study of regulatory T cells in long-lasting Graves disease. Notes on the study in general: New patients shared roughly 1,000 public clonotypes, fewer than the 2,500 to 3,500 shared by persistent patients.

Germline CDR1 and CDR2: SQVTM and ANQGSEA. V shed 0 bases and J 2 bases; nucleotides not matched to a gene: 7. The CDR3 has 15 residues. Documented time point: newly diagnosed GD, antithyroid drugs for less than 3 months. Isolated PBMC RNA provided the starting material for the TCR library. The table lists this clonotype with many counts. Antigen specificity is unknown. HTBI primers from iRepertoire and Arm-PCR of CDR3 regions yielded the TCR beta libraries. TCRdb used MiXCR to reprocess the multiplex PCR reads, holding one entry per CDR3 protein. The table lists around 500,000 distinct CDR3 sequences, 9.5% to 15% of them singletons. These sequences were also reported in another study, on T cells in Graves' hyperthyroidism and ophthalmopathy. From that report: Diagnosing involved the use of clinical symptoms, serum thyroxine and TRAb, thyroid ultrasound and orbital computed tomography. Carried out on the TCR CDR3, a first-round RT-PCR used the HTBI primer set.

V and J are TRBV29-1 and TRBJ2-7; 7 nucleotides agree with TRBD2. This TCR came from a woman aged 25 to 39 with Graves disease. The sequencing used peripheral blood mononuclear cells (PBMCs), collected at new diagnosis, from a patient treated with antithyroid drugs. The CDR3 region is CSVEDPTGRPYEQYF. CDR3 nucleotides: TGCAGCGTTGAAGATCCAACCGGGAGGCCCTACGAGCAGTACTTC.